The 8 T cell receptor beta chains reported below all come from one sample, sequenced in a study of vaccination effects on CD4 cells after COVID-19. Around day 10 of culture, CD4+ T cells were separated out. The protocol was immunoSEQ multiplex PCR, while the TCRdb copy is restricted to in-frame clones and leaves out a portion. The table records roughly 50,000 clones, roughly three fifths of them present only once. No antigen has been assigned to these receptors. The specimen comprised CD4+ T cells from PBMCs cultured without peptide, sampled before COVID-19 vaccination. These receptors all come from a human donor who received a COVID-19 vaccine.

V is TRBV28 and J is TRBJ2-7; TRBD2 is a possible D gene (6 bases). The CDR3 spans 12 residues. The V end lost 3 bases, the J end lost 3 bases, and 6 bases lay between the germline ends. The germline gives CDR1 MDHEN, CDR2 SYDVKM. The CDR3 DNA is TGTGCCAGCAGTTTGGGGGGCTACGAGCAGTACTTC. Translating gives CASSLGGYEQYF.

CDR3 region: CATAWGSSTDTQYF. CDR3 nucleotides: TGCGCCACCGCCTGGGGTTCAAGCACAGATACGCAGTATTTT. This chain links TRBV5-1 with TRBJ2-3, with D hard to call. CDR1 is SGHRS, CDR2 YFSETQ, per germline. Trimming left V 9 bases short and J 0 bases short, with 14 bases between. CDR3 length: 14 residues. The full variable domain, in which reference TRBV5-1 and TRBJ2-3 provide the parts outside the CDR3, is KAGVTQTPRYLIKTRGQQVTLSCSPISGHRSVSWYQQTPGQGLQFLFEYFSETQRNKGNFPGRFSGRQFSNSRSEMNVSTLELGDSALYLCATAWGSSTDTQYFGPGTRLTVL.

The rearrangement joins TRBV4-1 to TRBJ1-3, with D tentatively TRBD1 (5 bases). V was trimmed by 0 bases and J by 0 bases, leaving 9 bases between them. Germline assignment: CDR1 MGHRA and CDR2 YSYEKL. This CDR3 has 16 residues. The CDR3 region is CASSQEGGSSGNTIYF. DNA of the CDR3: TGCGCCAGCAGCCAAGAGGGGGGAAGCTCTGGAAACACCATATATTTT.

This clone has more than one count but fewer than ten. The V gene is TRBV5-8, the J gene TRBJ2-7, with a weak D call TRBD2 (6 bases). Trimming took 4 bases from V and 3 from J, leaving 17 bases between them. CDR1 is SGHTS and CDR2 is YDEGEE in the germline V gene. CDR3 length: 15 residues. This chain's CDR3 is CASSLGGVGIYEQYF. The CDR3, as DNA: TGTGCCAGCAGCCTGGGAGGTGTGGGCATCTACGAGCAGTACTTC.

This chain joins TRBV5-1 and TRBJ2-3; 8 bases are a match to TRBD1. V lost 0 bases to trimming and J lost 2 bases; unmatched junction nucleotides: 2. CDR3 length: 15 amino acids. Per germline, CDR1 SGHRS and CDR2 YFSETQ. This CDR3 is CASSLVQGATDTQYF. CDR3 DNA: TGCGCCAGCAGCTTGGTTCAGGGGGCCACAGATACGCAGTATTTT.

This clone occurred a few times. The gene calls are TRBV21-1 and TRBJ1-2. TRBV21-1 is deemed a pseudogene. The CDR3 has 13 amino acids. CDR3 in amino acids: CASSIRTANGYTF. Written as DNA, the CDR3 is TGTGCCAGCAGCATTCGGACCGCAAATGGCTACACCTTC.

The chain combines TRBV5-6 with TRBJ1-3, with unresolved D. Trimming pared 2 bases from V and 0 bases from J, leaving 9 bases between. Germline V gene data show CDR1 as SGHDT and CDR2 as YYEEEE. This CDR3 contains 15 residues. The CDR3 sequence is CASSFRTASGNTIYF. The DNA of the CDR3 is TGTGCCAGCAGCTTCCGGACCGCCTCTGGAAACACCATATATTTT.

This chain joins TRBV28 and TRBJ1-2; 7 bases are a match to TRBD1. Germline CDR1 and CDR2: MDHEN and SYDVKM. The CDR3 runs 15 residues. V shed 5 bases and J 5 bases; nucleotides not matched to a gene: 11. Written as DNA, the CDR3 is TGTGCCAGCAGTAGCGCCGGGACAGAGAGATATGGCTACACCTTC. Encoded protein: CASSSAGTERYGYTF.